The 5 T cell receptor beta chains below were found in one sample sequenced in a study of cytomegalovirus exposure and HLA in healthy donors. TCRdb keeps only in-frame clones here, not all; method: immunoSEQ multiplex PCR. There are tens of thousands of clones in the sample; approximately 93% occur only once, and 0.65% to 0.7% lies in the top ten. Sequenced input: PBMCs. The receptor source for this set is a man between 18 and 29 years old in good health and CMV-seronegative.

About this clone itself: One end of the junction is discordant with germline, which a read error may explain. The chain recombines TRBV7-7 with TRBJ2-1; 7 bases agree with TRBD1. CDR1 and CDR2 from the germline V gene are SSHAT and FNYEAQ (reference sequence). This CDR3 comprises 18 residues. CDR3 in DNA: TGTGCTAGCAGCTTAGCTGTTCTGGGGACAGCCACATACAATGAGCAGTTCTTC. This translates into CASSLAVLGTATYNEQFF.

This chain links TRBV7-8 with TRBJ2-3; 9 positions match TRBD2. The CDR3 sequence is 17 residues long. J lost 0 bases, V lost 1 base, and 5 bases had no gene match. Germline V CDR1 and CDR2: SGHVS, FQNEAQ. CDR3 bases: TGTGCCAGCAGCTTAGTGTCGACTAGCGGTAGCACAGATACGCAGTATTTT. As protein: CASSLVSTSGSTDTQYF.

The rearrangement links TRBV7-2 to TRBJ1-2; no definite D call. Germline V gives CDR1 SGHTA, CDR2 FQGNSA. The ends were cut back, 2 bases at V and 5 bases at J, with 18 bases in the middle. CDR3 length: 16 residues. The CDR3 here is CASSLSQIPTIYGYTF. The CDR3, as DNA: TGTGCCAGCAGCTTATCGCAGATCCCGACTATTTATGGCTACACCTTC.

The chain carries TRBV7-6 and TRBJ2-5; 7 nucleotides match TRBD1. The CDR3 spans 16 residues. Germline CDR1 reads SGHVS; CDR2 reads FNYEAQ. V gave up 1 base and J gave up 2 bases; unmatched junction bases: 7. This CDR3 reads CASSLEGQAPQETQYF. The CDR3 nucleotides read TGTGCCAGCAGCTTAGAAGGACAGGCCCCTCAAGAGACCCAGTACTTC. The full variable domain, its missing parts supplied by reference TRBV7-6 and TRBJ2-5, is GAGVSQSPRYKVTKRGQDVALRCDPISGHVSLYWYRQALGQGPEFLTYFNYEAQQDKSGLPNDRFSAERPEGSISTLTIQRTEQRDSAMYRCASSLEGQAPQETQYFGPGTRLLVL.

The chain joins TRBV5-6 to TRBJ2-7, with D perhaps TRBD1 (5 bases). V was cut by 0 bases and J by 2 bases, with 9 bases left in between. Germline values: CDR1 SGHDT, CDR2 YYEEEE. CDR3 length: 14 residues. This CDR3 is CASSLGQGPYEQYF. Here the CDR3 DNA reads TGTGCCAGCAGCTTGGGCCAGGGTCCCTACGAGCAGTACTTC.